The T cell receptor beta chain under discussion was sequenced for a study of T-cell reconstitution after alpha-beta-depleted transplantation in children. General study findings and limits: Newly made T cells mostly supplied T-cell counts and diversity one year after transplant. Several hundred rapidly expanded clones from non-depleted graft cells reportedly supplied alpha-beta T cells about two months post-transplant. Some patients' high day-60 TCRbeta diversity was attributed to recipient cells surviving conditioning.

Unique molecular identifiers were used in preparing the TCRbeta library. TCRdb independently ran MiXCR on the PCR reads; one entry per CDR3 protein. Of around 76,000 distinct CDR3 sequences listed, less than 20% are singletons. As to this clonotype: Its specificity is unknown.

Germline CDR1 reads SGHRS; CDR2 reads YFSETQ. V shed 4 bases, J shed 0 bases, and the junction held 7 bases outside the gene matches. This CDR3 contains 16 residues. The TCR was taken from a male patient aged 2-15 years who had a stem cell transplant for acute lymphoblastic leukemia, so the T cells may come from the graft donor. The input for sequencing was PBMCs, mostly from graft donor cells, taken 360 days after TCRalphabeta/CD19-depleted stem cell transplant. This rearrangement joins TRBV5-1 to TRBJ1-3; 7 bases map to TRBD1. The CDR3 region is CASSRGTVHSGNTIYF. The CDR3 DNA reads as TGCGCCAGCAGCAGGGGGACAGTGCACTCTGGAAACACCATATATTTT.